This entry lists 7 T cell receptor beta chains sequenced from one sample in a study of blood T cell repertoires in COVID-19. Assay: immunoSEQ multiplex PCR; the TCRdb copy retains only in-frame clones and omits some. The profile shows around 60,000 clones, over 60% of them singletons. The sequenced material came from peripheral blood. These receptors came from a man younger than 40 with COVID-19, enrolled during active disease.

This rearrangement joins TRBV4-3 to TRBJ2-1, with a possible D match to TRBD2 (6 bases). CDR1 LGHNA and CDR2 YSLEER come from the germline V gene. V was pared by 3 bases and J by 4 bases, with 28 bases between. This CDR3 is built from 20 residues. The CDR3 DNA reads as TGCGCCAGCAGCCAGGAGGTTGGGGCGGGGCGCCGGGGGTGGTACAATGAGCAGTTCTTC. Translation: CASSQEVGAGRRGWYNEQFF.

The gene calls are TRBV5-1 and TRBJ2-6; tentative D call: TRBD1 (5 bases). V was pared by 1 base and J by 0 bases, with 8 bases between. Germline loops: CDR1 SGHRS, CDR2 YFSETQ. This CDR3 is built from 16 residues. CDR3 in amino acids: CASSLQGASGANVLTF. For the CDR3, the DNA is TGCGCCAGCAGCTTGCAGGGCGCCTCTGGGGCCAACGTCCTGACTTTC.

Here the CDR3 DNA reads TGTGCCAGCAGCCAAGACGGGGACAGGGAGACCCAGTACTTC. Residues: CASSQDGDRETQYF. The chain joins TRBV11-1 to TRBJ2-5, with 8 bases aligning to TRBD1. CDR3 length equals 14 residues. CDR1 SGHAT and CDR2 FQDESV come from the germline V gene (reference sequence). J gave up 5 bases and V 5 bases, and 7 bases lay outside the gene matches.

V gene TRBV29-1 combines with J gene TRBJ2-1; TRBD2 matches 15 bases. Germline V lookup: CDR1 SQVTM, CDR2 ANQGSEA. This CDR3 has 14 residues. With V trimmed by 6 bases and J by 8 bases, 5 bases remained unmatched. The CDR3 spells CSVNGLAGGYEQFF. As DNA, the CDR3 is TGCAGCGTCAATGGACTAGCGGGAGGGTATGAGCAGTTCTTC.

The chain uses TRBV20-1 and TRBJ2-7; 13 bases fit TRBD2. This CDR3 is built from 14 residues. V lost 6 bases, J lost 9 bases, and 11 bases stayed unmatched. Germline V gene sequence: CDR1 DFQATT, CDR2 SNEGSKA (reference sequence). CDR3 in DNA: TGCAGTGCCAGTAGGACTAGCGGGGGAGAGGGGCAGTACTTC. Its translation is CSASRTSGGEGQYF.

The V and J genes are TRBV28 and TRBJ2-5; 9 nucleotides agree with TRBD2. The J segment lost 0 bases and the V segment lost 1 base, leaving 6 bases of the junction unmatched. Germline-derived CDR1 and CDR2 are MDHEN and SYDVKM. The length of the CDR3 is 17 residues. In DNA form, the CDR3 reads TGTGCCAGCAGTTTATCGGGGCTAGCGGGGTACCAAGAGACCCAGTACTTC. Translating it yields CASSLSGLAGYQETQYF.

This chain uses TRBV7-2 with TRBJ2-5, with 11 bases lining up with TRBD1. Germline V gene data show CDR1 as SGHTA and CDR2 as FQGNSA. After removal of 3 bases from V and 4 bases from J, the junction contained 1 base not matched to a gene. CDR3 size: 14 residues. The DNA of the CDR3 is TGTGCCAGCAGCTTTGGACAGGGGGCAGAGACCCAGTACTTC. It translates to CASSFGQGAETQYF. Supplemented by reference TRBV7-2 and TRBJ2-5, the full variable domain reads GAGVSQSPSNKVTEKGKDVELRCDPISGHTALYWYRQSLGQGLEFLIYFQGNSAPDKSGLPSDRFSAERTGGSVSTLTIQRTQQEDSAVYLCASSFGQGAETQYFGPGTRLLVL.